This T cell receptor (beta chain) was captured by sequencing in a study of siplizumab effects on memory and regulatory T cells. Study results and caveats: Phenotypic classification as naive or memory proved unattainable for roughly 75-97% of proliferating CD4+ or CD8+ clones. There appeared to be greater diversity in naive T cells than in memory cells, and naive T cells seemed major contributors to the alloresponse. Siplizumab, the agent tested, significantly reduced alloreactive sequences traceable to unstimulated CD4+ memory cells. For siplizumab cultures, the suppressive function of their proliferating Tregs was not confirmed.

The CDR3 contains 12 residues. The V gene lost 4 bases and the J gene lost 9 bases, with 11 bases spanning the gap. Germline CDR1 and CDR2: SGDLS and YYNGEE. With respect to this clone: Its antigen is undetermined.

Method: immunoSEQ multiplex PCR; TCRdb's copy keeps in-frame clones and lacks some. The table records approximately 91,000 clones, approximately 95% of them present only once. The receptor was isolated from a human donor in good health. The source material was CD8+ T cells sorted from blood. This chain connects TRBV9 to TRBJ2-1; D not resolved. The CDR3 DNA is TGTGCCAGCAGCCCCTCTAGTGTTGAGCAGTTCTTC. Translated: CASSPSSVEQFF.